The present T cell receptor beta chain was sequenced within a study of control samples from healthy donors and cancer patients. The CDR3 covers 14 residues. The V segment lost 0 bases and the J segment 8 bases; nucleotides outside the gene matches: 7. The V gene's germline CDR1 is SGHRS and CDR2 YFSETQ. Assay used: immunoSEQ multiplex PCR; TCRdb lists only in-frame clones, some missing. Of roughly 130,000 clones listed, about 88% were seen once; the top ten hold 8% to 9.5%. This TCR was sampled from a woman aged 25-40 years in good health. The gene calls are TRBV5-1 and TRBJ1-1; TRBD1 matches 7 bases. Sequencing used blood. CDR3 DNA sequence: TGCGCCAGCAGCTTGGACAGGGGCCCCTCAGAAGCTTTCTTT. This encodes CASSLDRGPSEAFF.